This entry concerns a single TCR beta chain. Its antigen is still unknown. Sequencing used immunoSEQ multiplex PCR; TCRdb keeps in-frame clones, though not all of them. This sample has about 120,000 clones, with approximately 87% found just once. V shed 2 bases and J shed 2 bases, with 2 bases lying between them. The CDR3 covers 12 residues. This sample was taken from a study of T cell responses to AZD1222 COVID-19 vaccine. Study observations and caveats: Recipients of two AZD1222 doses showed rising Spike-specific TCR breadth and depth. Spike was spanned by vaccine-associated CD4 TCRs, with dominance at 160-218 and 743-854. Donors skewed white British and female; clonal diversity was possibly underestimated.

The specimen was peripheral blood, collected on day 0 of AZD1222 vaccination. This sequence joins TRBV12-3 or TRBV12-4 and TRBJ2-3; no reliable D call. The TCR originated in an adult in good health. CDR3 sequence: CASSLNTDTQYF. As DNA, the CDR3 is TGTGCCAGCAGTTTAAACACAGATACGCAGTATTTT.